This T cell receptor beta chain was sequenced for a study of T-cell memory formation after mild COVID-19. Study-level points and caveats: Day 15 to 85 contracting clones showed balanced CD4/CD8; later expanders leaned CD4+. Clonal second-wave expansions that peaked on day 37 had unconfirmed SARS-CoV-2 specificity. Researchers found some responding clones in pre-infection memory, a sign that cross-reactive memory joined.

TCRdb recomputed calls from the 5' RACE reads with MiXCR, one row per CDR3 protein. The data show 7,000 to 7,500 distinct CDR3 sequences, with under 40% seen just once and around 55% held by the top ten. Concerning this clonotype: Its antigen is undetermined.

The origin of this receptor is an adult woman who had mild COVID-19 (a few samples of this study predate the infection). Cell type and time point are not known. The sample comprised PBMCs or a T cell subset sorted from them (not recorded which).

The CDR3 nucleotides are TGCAGTGCGCCGCCCCAGGGAGAGACCCAGTACTTC. Protein sequence: CSAPPQGETQYF. V is TRBV20-1 and J is TRBJ2-5; a weak D match, TRBD1 (5 bases). Trimming stripped 6 bases from V and 4 bases from J, with 12 bases between. CDR3 length: 12 amino acids. Germline V gene data show CDR1 as DFQATT and CDR2 as SNEGSKA (reference sequence).